The 10 T cell receptor beta chains in this list originate from one sample, sequenced in a study of blood T cell repertoires in COVID-19. Sequenced by immunoSEQ multiplex PCR; TCRdb stores in-frame clones only, minus some. Here the sample spans about 68,000 clones, about 93% being singletons. Sequenced sample: peripheral blood. Receptors were obtained from a human donor in a cohort sampled during active COVID-19.

The chain recombines TRBV6-2 or TRBV6-3 with TRBJ2-1; TRBD2 matches 10 bases. Per the germline V gene, CDR1 is MNHEY and CDR2 is SVGEGT. The trim removed 6 bases at V and 4 bases at J, leaving 9 bases unmatched. The CDR3 covers 16 residues. In DNA form, the CDR3 reads TGTGCCAGCAGCCCACGGGGACTAGCGCTTTACAATGAGCAGTTCTTC. This codes for CASSPRGLALYNEQFF.

The table lists this clone with a few counts. The V gene is TRBV5-1, the J gene TRBJ1-5; 8 bases fit TRBD1. The CDR3 length is 14 residues. Germline trimming cut 7 bases from V and 4 bases from J; bases unmatched to any gene: 7. Germline V gene data show CDR1 as SGHRS and CDR2 as YFSETQ. The CDR3 is CASRGTGKNQPQHF. DNA of the CDR3: TGCGCCAGCCGGGGGACAGGAAAGAATCAGCCCCAGCATTTT.

V is TRBV19 and J is TRBJ2-5; 8 positions match TRBD2. In germline, CDR1 is LNHDA, CDR2 SQIVND (reference sequence). This CDR3 has 15 amino acids. V lost 5 bases, J lost 5 bases, and 10 bases stayed unmatched. The CDR3 nucleotides read TGTGCCAGTAGTTCCAGCGGGGGAACGGGGGAGACCCAGTACTTC. Translation: CASSSSGGTGETQYF.

This chain joins TRBV11-2 and TRBJ1-2, with TRBD1 matching 10 bases. With V trimmed by 1 base and J by 5 bases, 10 bases remained unmatched. Per the germline V gene, CDR1 is SGHAT and CDR2 is FQNNGV. The CDR3 sequence is 17 residues long. CDR3 region: CASSLGHQGQGKYGYTF. Here the CDR3 DNA reads TGTGCCAGCAGCTTAGGTCATCAGGGACAGGGGAAATATGGCTACACCTTC.

This chain uses TRBV12-3 or TRBV12-4 with TRBJ2-6; D not resolved. The ends were cut back, 7 bases at V and 3 bases at J, with 7 bases in the middle. The CDR3 is 13 amino acids. CDR3 nucleotides: TGTGCCAGCACTACCGGTGGGGCCAACGTCCTGACTTTC. Translation gives CASTTGGANVLTF.

The rearrangement joins TRBV6-2 or TRBV6-3 to TRBJ2-2, with D unclear. The germline gives CDR1 MNHEY, CDR2 SVGEGT. V was trimmed by 2 bases and J by 6 bases, leaving 7 bases between them. The CDR3 extends over 13 amino acids. DNA for the CDR3: TGTGCCAGCAGTTACGCGTCATCCGGGGAGCTGTTTTTT. Amino acids: CASSYASSGELFF.

V and J are TRBV11-2 and TRBJ1-1, with a weak D call TRBD1 (6 bases). From germline, CDR1 is SGHAT and CDR2 FQNNGV. The CDR3 extends over 16 amino acids. V was cut by 3 bases and J by 1 base, with 15 bases left in between. CDR3 loop: CASSFARRGANTEAFF. For the CDR3, the DNA is TGTGCCAGCAGCTTCGCCCGACGGGGGGCGAACACTGAAGCTTTCTTT.

The chain carries TRBV5-4 and TRBJ2-3; D might be TRBD2 (6 bases). Trimming took off 6 bases at V and 1 base at J, with 15 bases between the two ends. Germline V gene lookup returns CDR1 SGHNT and CDR2 YYREEE (reference sequence). This CDR3 has 15 residues. CDR3: CASIPGGTRTDTQYF. DNA for the CDR3: TGTGCCAGCATCCCTGGGGGGACTCGCACAGATACGCAGTATTTT.

The CDR3 sequence is CASSASGGETQYF. Here the CDR3 DNA reads TGTGCCAGCAGCGCTAGCGGGGGAGAGACCCAGTACTTC. This sequence joins TRBV7-6 and TRBJ2-5; 10 positions agree with TRBD2. CDR1 and CDR2 from the germline V gene are SGHVS and FNYEAQ. The CDR3 consists of 13 residues. Unmatched junction bases numbered 1, after V lost 5 bases and J lost 4 bases.

This chain uses TRBV9 with TRBJ2-2; the match to TRBD1 covers 12 bases. The junction had 9 bases not matched to a gene; V was cut back by 2 bases and J by 4 bases. The germline V gene encodes CDR1 SGDLS and CDR2 YYNGEE. The CDR3 consists of 18 residues. The CDR3 reads CASSVLTGTGGSTGELFF. CDR3 nucleotides: TGTGCCAGCAGCGTCCTTACCGGGACAGGGGGCAGCACCGGGGAGCTGTTTTTT. The full variable domain, in which reference TRBV9 and TRBJ2-2 provide the parts outside the CDR3, is DSGVTQTPKHLITATGQRVTLRCSPRSGDLSVYWYQQSLDQGLQFLIQYYNGEERAKGNILERFSAQQFPDLHSELNLSSLELGDSALYFCASSVLTGTGGSTGELFFGEGSRLTVL.